This T cell receptor beta chain is drawn from a study of CD8+ T cells in alopecia areata. Sample treatment: oral pan-JAK inhibitor, 5-10 mg twice daily. Specimens obtained from alopecia areata patients comprised lesional scalp punch biopsies and peripheral blood. Extraction and reverse transcription of RNA yielded cDNA as the sequencing template. Sequencing was performed with immunoSEQ multiplex PCR; in TCRdb, only in-frame clones are kept and a portion is missing. The sample has about 250,000 clones; 60% are singletons. Remarks on this clone: What it recognizes is unknown.

The study's findings and limits: Throughout tofacitinib, many expanded lesional clones continued to persist in scalp and blood. Under tofacitinib, fewer expanded CD8+ clones appeared among the top 100 scalp clones.

The specimen comprised CD4+ T cells sorted from blood, sampled at approximately week 52, from a patient treated with tofacitinib. This receptor was identified in a human donor with alopecia areata.

This CDR3 is CASSQDGSYEQYF. CDR3 nucleotides: TGTGCCAGCAGCCAGGACGGTTCCTACGAGCAGTACTTC. The J gene is TRBJ2-7, the V gene TRBV2, with no clear D. Trimming left V 6 bases short and J 1 base short, with 10 bases between. Germline-derived CDR1 and CDR2 are SNHLY and FYNNEI. The CDR3 consists of 13 residues. Filled out from reference TRBV2 and TRBJ2-7, the complete variable domain reads EPEVTQTPSHQVTQMGQEVILRCVPISNHLYFYWYRQILGQKVEFLVSFYNNEISEKSEIFDDQFSVERPDGSNFTLKIRSTKLEDSAMYFCASSQDGSYEQYFGPGTRLTVT.